The 4 T cell receptor beta chains below all came from one sample that was sequenced in a study of CD8 T cells in Susac syndrome. Random hexamers were used to reverse transcribe about 0.5 to 1 ug of RNA. TCRdb called the immunoSEQ multiplex PCR reads again in MiXCR, with one record for every CDR3 protein. The sample shows under 250,000 distinct CDR3 sequences, about 95% of them seen only once. Sequencing was done on a sample of CD4+ T cells from PBMCs. Receptors were obtained from a human donor with Susac syndrome.

The rearrangement joins TRBV7-9 to TRBJ1-6, with TRBD1 as a possible D gene (6 bases). The length of the CDR3 is 16 residues. From germline, CDR1 is SEHNR and CDR2 FQNEAQ (reference sequence). The V gene lost 0 bases and the J gene lost 9 bases, with 15 bases spanning the gap. The CDR3 region has the DNA TGTGCCAGCAGCTTAGCCGGGGGCGCGGGGGGTTCACCCCTCCACTTT. It codes for CASSLAGGAGGSPLHF.

V and J are TRBV4-3 and TRBJ2-1; unclear D gene. With 1 base removed from V and 10 bases from J, the gap between germline ends came to 8 bases. Germline loops: CDR1 LGHNA, CDR2 YSLEER. The CDR3 runs 12 residues. In nucleotides, the CDR3 is TGCGCCAGCAGCCAAGTAACTGGCGAGCAGTTCTTC. As protein: CASSQVTGEQFF.

This clonotype was seen just once. The chain has TRBV29-1 and TRBJ1-1; D ambiguous. Germline-derived CDR1 and CDR2 are SQVTM and ANQGSEA. V lost 4 bases and J 4 bases, leaving 7 bases between the germline ends. This CDR3 has 11 residues. The CDR3 sequence is CSVGERTEAFF. The CDR3 DNA sequence: TGCAGCGTTGGCGAGCGCACTGAAGCTTTCTTT.

V usage is TRBV7-9 and J usage is TRBJ1-2; D is perhaps TRBD1 (5 bases). V was clipped by 5 bases and J by 3 bases, with 19 bases between them. Germline loops: CDR1 SEHNR, CDR2 FQNEAQ (reference sequence). The CDR3 contains 16 residues. CDR3 bases: TGTGCCAGCAGCCGAAGGAGAGGGGAGGCGGACTATGGCTACACCTTC. It encodes CASSRRRGEADYGYTF.